This T cell receptor (beta chain) is from a study of T cells in Graves' hyperthyroidism and ophthalmopathy. Study-wide results and caveats: Also found in blood were most expanded thyroid clonotypes above 0.001. Ophthalmopathy, which appeared later, was predicted by the model a median about 6 months before onset.

Uncontrolled infection, other autoimmune disease, pregnancy or lactation disqualified patients from enrolment. This clonotype appeared many times. What it binds is not known. The CDR3 totals 15 residues. The V gene's germline CDR1 is SGHDT and CDR2 YYEEEE. The ends lost 2 bases at V and 5 bases at J; junction bases unmatched: 7. The investigators amplified TCR beta CDR3 regions from RNA transcripts. Primed by the HTBI set, a first-round RT-PCR was run on the TCR CDR3. TCRdb re-derived calls from the multiplex PCR reads in MiXCR, one entry per CDR3 protein. The table has approximately 640,000 distinct CDR3 sequences, around 15% seen once.

The TCR sequence derives from a man aged 45-65 years with Graves' hyperthyroidism. Sample: blood. This chain uses TRBV5-6 with TRBJ2-1; 7 bases are a match to TRBD2. CDR3 region: CASSFWSSGNNEQFF. Written as DNA, the CDR3 is TGTGCCAGCAGCTTTTGGTCTAGCGGAAACAATGAGCAGTTCTTC. The full variable domain, rest sourced from reference TRBV5-6 and TRBJ2-1, is DAGVTQSPTHLIKTRGQQVTLRCSPKSGHDTVSWYQQALGQGPQFIFQYYEEEERQRGNFPDRFSGHQFPNYSSELNVNALLLGDSALYLCASSFWSSGNNEQFFGPGTRLTVL.